These 14 T cell receptor beta chains were all obtained from the same sample, sequenced in a study of post-analysis software for immune sequencing data. For these TCRs, the target antigens are not known. The authors incorporated unique molecular identifiers into the TCR beta cDNA libraries. TCRdb processed the PCR reads anew with MiXCR; each CDR3 protein has one entry. Of hundreds of thousands of distinct CDR3 sequences in the sample, around 47% were seen once. Overall study findings and caveats: Roughly 5 TRBV segments, TRBV5-6, TRBV5-1 and TRBV20-1 among them, were found more frequent in patients than controls.

Sequencing used blood. The receptors originated from a girl aged 5-17 years with multiple sclerosis.

J is TRBJ1-2 and V is TRBV24-1; D gene ambiguous. V lost 9 bases and J lost 6, with 19 bases in between. The germline gives CDR1 KGHDR, CDR2 SFDVKD. The CDR3 sequence is 14 residues long. As DNA, the CDR3 is TGTGCCACCGCGGGCCAGTACTCTCCGGATGGCTACACCTTC. This translates into CATAGQYSPDGYTF.

This rearrangement joins TRBV25-1 to TRBJ1-2; D remains unclear. CDR1 and CDR2 from the germline V gene are MGHDK and SYGVNS. The CDR3 length is 13 residues. With 2 bases removed from V and 8 bases from J, the gap between germline ends came to 12 bases. CDR3 residues: CASSENRLTGYTF. The CDR3 bases are TGTGCCAGCAGTGAAAATCGATTAACGGGCTACACCTTC.

This clonotype was counted only a few times. The chain recombines TRBV29-1 with TRBJ2-1; D is uncertain. CDR3 length: 16 amino acids. The V end was cut by 3 bases, the J end by 1 base, with 16 bases between. CDR1 and CDR2 (germline): SQVTM, ANQGSEA. The CDR3 bases are TGCAGCGTTGAGGGCGTTAGGGCCACGTCCTACAATGAGCAGTTCTTC. It encodes CSVEGVRATSYNEQFF.

This clonotype was counted between two and nine times. The CDR3 here is CASNDRANYEQYF. For the CDR3, the DNA is TGTGCCAGCAACGACAGGGCGAATTACGAGCAGTACTTC. This chain joins TRBV7-8 and TRBJ2-7; 7 bases line up with TRBD1. Per the germline V gene, CDR1 is SGHVS and CDR2 is FQNEAQ. CDR3 length equals 13 residues. Losses at the gene ends were 7 bases for V and 4 bases for J; bases not matched to a gene: 7.

V usage is TRBV5-1 and J usage is TRBJ1-2; D ambiguous. V was cut by 4 bases and J by 0 bases, with 13 bases left in between. The V gene's germline CDR1 is SGHRS and CDR2 YFSETQ. The CDR3 length is 15 residues. CDR3 in amino acids: CASSPGSVANYGYTF. The CDR3 nucleotides read TGCGCCAGCAGCCCGGGCTCGGTAGCTAACTATGGCTACACCTTC.

This clonotype was recorded a few times. The rearrangement uses TRBV7-2 and TRBJ2-1; TRBD1 might be the D (5 bases). V lost 5 bases and J 8 bases, leaving 16 bases between the germline ends. The CDR3 is 14 residues long. Germline V gives CDR1 SGHTA, CDR2 FQGNSA. The CDR3 loop reads CASSQIRGRDEQFF. In nucleotides, the CDR3 is TGTGCCAGCAGCCAAATTAGGGGTCGGGATGAGCAGTTCTTC. The whole variable domain, filled in from reference TRBV7-2 and TRBJ2-1, reads GAGVSQSPSNKVTEKGKDVELRCDPISGHTALYWYRQSLGQGLEFLIYFQGNSAPDKSGLPSDRFSAERTGGSVSTLTIQRTQQEDSAVYLCASSQIRGRDEQFFGPGTRLTVL.

This chain joins TRBV5-8 and TRBJ2-3; the D is unclear. Trimming left V 4 bases short and J 2 bases short, with 11 bases between. Germline V lookup: CDR1 SGHTS, CDR2 YDEGEE. The CDR3 has 14 residues. This chain's CDR3 is CASSPLADTDTQYF. CDR3 in DNA: TGTGCCAGCAGCCCCTTGGCTGACACAGATACGCAGTATTTT.

The chain uses TRBV9 and TRBJ2-4, with 8 bases fitting TRBD1. Matching the DNA end better, TRBJ2-7 makes the J call doubtful. Germline V gene data show CDR1 as SGDLS and CDR2 as YYNGEE. There are 15 residues in the CDR3. DNA for the CDR3: TGTGCCAGCAGCGTAGGAAAAGGCAGGGGGCACGAGCAGTACTTC. Its translation: CASSVGKGRGHEQYF.

Only a few counts were recorded for this clonotype. The chain is built from TRBV7-6 and TRBJ2-1, with D uncertain. The CDR3 loop spans 14 amino acids. Germline V gives CDR1 SGHVS, CDR2 FNYEAQ. V dropped 3 bases and J dropped 7 bases, with 13 bases sitting between them. The CDR3 loop is CASSFGIIGNEQFF. CDR3 sequence (DNA): TGTGCCAGCAGCTTTGGAATAATAGGGAATGAGCAGTTCTTC.

There are a few counts of this clonotype. The V call is TRBV5-1, the J call TRBJ2-1, with D perhaps TRBD1 (5 bases). The CDR3 covers 14 residues. Germline values: CDR1 SGHRS, CDR2 YFSETQ. Trimming left V 2 bases short and J 7 bases short, with 13 bases between. The CDR3 coding sequence is TGCGCCAGCAGCTTTGGCAGGGTGGCGAATGAGCAGTTCTTC. It encodes CASSFGRVANEQFF.

The chain combines TRBV5-1 with TRBJ2-7; D is possibly TRBD1 or TRBD2 (5 bases each). Germline CDR1 SGHRS, CDR2 YFSETQ. V shed 3 bases and J shed 0 bases, with 16 bases lying between them. This CDR3 is built from 16 residues. CDR3 coding DNA: TGCGCCAGCAGCTATACAGGACTCCCCGTCTCCTACGAGCAGTACTTC. As protein: CASSYTGLPVSYEQYF.

A few counts support this clonotype. The chain uses TRBV4-1 and TRBJ2-1; TRBD2 agrees at 9 bases. Trimming at V came to 1 base and at J to 4 bases, leaving 8 bases not matched to a gene. CDR3 length: 17 amino acids. Germline-derived CDR1 and CDR2 are MGHRA and YSYEKL. The chain's CDR3 is CASSQVIAGVAYNEQFF. The CDR3 coding sequence is TGCGCCAGCAGCCAAGTCATAGCGGGGGTAGCTTACAATGAGCAGTTCTTC.

In its sample, this clonotype was seen a few times. The chain joins TRBV5-1 to TRBJ2-5; D perhaps matches TRBD1 (5 bases). The DNA end lines up better with TRBJ2-7; the J call may be wrong. Germline V CDR1 and CDR2: SGHRS, YFSETQ. This CDR3 spans 15 amino acids. CDR3 nucleotide sequence: TGCGCCAGCAGCTTGACGTTACACAGGTTGGGCGAGCAGTACTTC. This codes for CASSLTLHRLGEQYF.

Only a few counts were recorded for this clonotype. The V gene is TRBV29-1, the J gene TRBJ2-7, with 13 bases fitting TRBD2. J gave up 4 bases and V 5 bases, and 11 bases lay outside the gene matches. The germline gives CDR1 SQVTM, CDR2 ANQGSEA. The CDR3 runs 16 residues. DNA of the CDR3: TGCAGCGTTCCTACTAGCGGGAGGGCCCTCGGGTACGAGCAGTACTTC. Encoded protein: CSVPTSGRALGYEQYF.